These 26 T cell receptor beta chains originate from one sample sequenced in a study of vaccination and CD4 T cells after COVID-19. The Oncomine TCR Beta short-read assay was applied to DNA of cultured CD4+ T cells. Using its own MiXCR run on the PCR reads, TCRdb lists one record per CDR3 protein. The sample includes about 10,000 distinct CDR3 sequences, roughly 36% of them seen just once. Treatment indicated: approximately 10-day PBMC culture with coronavirus spike peptide pools or control peptides (ViraFEST assay). Before the COVID-19 pandemic (2011-2018), CD4+ T cells were obtained from the unexposed donor. For these TCRs, the target antigens are not known. The sample consisted of CD4+ T cells from blood, cultured in vitro. Source of these receptors: a human donor in good health.

V is TRBV20-1 and J is TRBJ1-1, with D uncertain. This CDR3 has 11 amino acids. V lost 6 bases and J lost 4, with 9 bases in between. CDR1 DFQATT and CDR2 SNEGSKA come from the germline V gene (reference sequence). In DNA, the CDR3 is TGCAGTGCCTCCAGGCCCACTGAAGCTTTCTTT. This gives the protein CSASRPTEAFF.

The genes are TRBV12-3 or TRBV12-4 and TRBJ1-1; D might be TRBD1 (5 bases). This CDR3 has 12 amino acids. Trimming cost V 3 bases and J 11 bases, with 13 bases left between them. CDR3 loop: CASSLIGRVAFF. The DNA for the CDR3 is TGTGCCAGCAGTTTGATCGGCAGGGTGGCTTTCTTT.

This clonotype was seen a few times. The rearrangement links TRBV6-1 to TRBJ1-2; 9 nucleotides agree with TRBD1. V lost 6 bases to trimming and J lost 1 base; unmatched junction nucleotides: 6. The CDR3 spans 15 residues. CDR1 and CDR2 (germline): MNHNS, SASEGT. The CDR3 sequence is CASRPTGGSNYGYTF. The CDR3 DNA reads as TGTGCCAGCAGACCGACAGGGGGTAGTAACTATGGCTACACCTTC.

This clonotype has more than one count but fewer than ten. The genes are TRBV7-9 and TRBJ1-2; 10 bases are shared with TRBD1. The CDR3 runs to 15 residues. V was clipped by 3 bases and J by 2 bases; unmatched bases: 3. CDR1 SEHNR and CDR2 FQNEAQ come from the germline V gene (reference sequence). The CDR3 loop is CASSLTGGLNYGYTF. CDR3 nucleotide sequence: TGTGCCAGCAGCTTGACAGGGGGCCTAAACTATGGCTACACCTTC.

In this sample, this clonotype turned up a few times. V usage is TRBV7-9 and J usage is TRBJ2-5; tentatively, D is TRBD1 (7 bases). The CDR3 contains 15 residues. The germline V gene has CDR1 SEHNR and CDR2 FQNEAQ (reference sequence). V lost 5 bases, J lost 2 bases, and 15 bases lay in between. CDR3 loop: CASSAGQLLQETQYF. In DNA form, the CDR3 reads TGTGCCAGCAGCGCGGGACAGCTCTTACAAGAGACCCAGTACTTC.

This clonotype was seen a handful of times. This chain connects TRBV30 to TRBJ2-3; D might be TRBD1 or TRBD2, each matching 5 bases. Trimming cost V 6 bases and J 2 bases, with 12 bases left between them. Germline values: CDR1 GTSNPN, CDR2 SVGIG (reference sequence). The CDR3 sequence is 13 residues long. CDR3 protein: CACNGAPTDTQYF. The CDR3, as DNA: TGTGCCTGCAACGGGGCTCCCACAGATACGCAGTATTTT.

The rearrangement joins TRBV5-1 to TRBJ1-2; D is uncertain. The germline CDR1 and CDR2 sequences are SGHRS and YFSETQ. V lost 0 bases, J lost 3 bases, and 6 bases lay in between. The CDR3 length is 13 residues. This CDR3 is CASSLARDYGYTF. In DNA, the CDR3 is TGCGCCAGCAGCTTGGCCCGGGACTATGGCTACACCTTC.

The CDR3 spells CASSEAPTGGFEAFF. Written as DNA, the CDR3 is TGTGCCAGCAGTGAAGCACCGACAGGGGGCTTTGAAGCTTTCTTT. The chain recombines TRBV2 with TRBJ1-1, with 10 bases aligning to TRBD1. Trimming cost V 0 bases and J 7 bases; bases outside gene matches: 5. Germline V lookup: CDR1 SNHLY, CDR2 FYNNEI. The CDR3 is 15 residues long.

This chain uses TRBV6-4 with TRBJ2-1; D tentatively reads TRBD1 or TRBD2 (5 bases each). There are 15 residues in the CDR3. Germline CDR1 and CDR2: MRHNA and SNTAGT. Trimming took 5 bases from V and 2 from J, leaving 13 bases between them. DNA for the CDR3: TGTGCCAGCAGTCTCGGGACGGAGACCTACAATGAGCAGTTCTTC. Its protein is CASSLGTETYNEQFF.

The chain links TRBV10-1 to TRBJ2-1; 9 nucleotides align to TRBD2. J lost 4 bases, V lost 0 bases, and 4 bases had no gene match. Germline CDR1 WNHNN, CDR2 SYGVQD (reference sequence). The CDR3 has 16 residues. The CDR3 region is CASSESSSGGYNEQFF. DNA of the CDR3: TGCGCCAGCAGTGAGTCGAGTAGCGGGGGTTACAATGAGCAGTTCTTC.

This CDR3 reads CASSRTAWTVNTEAFF. CDR3 coding DNA: TGCGCCAGCAGCCGAACTGCTTGGACAGTGAACACTGAAGCTTTCTTT. This chain joins TRBV5-1 and TRBJ1-1, with TRBD1 as a possible D gene (6 bases). This CDR3 contains 16 residues. CDR1 is SGHRS, CDR2 YFSETQ, per germline. V was shortened by 4 bases and J by 0 bases, with 16 bases between the two germline ends.

The chain has TRBV7-9 and TRBJ1-4; 8 bases line up with TRBD1. V was clipped by 5 bases and J by 5 bases; unmatched bases: 4. This CDR3 is 14 amino acids long. From germline, CDR1 is SEHNR and CDR2 FQNEAQ (reference sequence). The CDR3 spells CASSLRQGNEKLFF. CDR3 DNA: TGTGCCAGCAGCCTTCGACAGGGGAATGAAAAACTGTTTTTT.

This chain links TRBV5-1 with TRBJ2-5; TRBD1 matches 9 bases. V shed 0 bases and J 5 bases; nucleotides not matched to a gene: 5. CDR1 is SGHRS and CDR2 is YFSETQ in the germline V gene. The CDR3 has 15 residues. Here the CDR3 reads CASSLDGQGFETQYF. In DNA form, the CDR3 reads TGCGCCAGCAGCTTGGACGGACAGGGGTTTGAGACCCAGTACTTC.

On this clonotype: At one boundary the junction diverges from the germline segment, which might be a read error. The chain joins TRBV5-4 to TRBJ1-2; a possible D gene is TRBD1 (5 bases). The CDR3 extends over 15 amino acids. Germline V gene lookup returns CDR1 SGHNT and CDR2 YYREEE (reference sequence). CDR3 amino acids: CASRLDTQIPYGYTF. DNA for the CDR3: TGTGCCAGCAGGTTGGACACACAAATACCATATGGCTACACCTTC.

This clonotype was observed a few times. The chain has TRBV27 and TRBJ2-6; D gene ambiguous. The germline V gene encodes CDR1 MNHEY and CDR2 SMNVEV (reference sequence). The CDR3 has 16 amino acids. Trimming cost V 4 bases and J 1 base, with 11 bases left between them. The CDR3 nucleotides read TGTGCCAGCAGTTCCGAACACAGTTCTGGGGCCAACGTCCTGACTTTC. Its translation: CASSSEHSSGANVLTF. The variable domain in full, completed from reference TRBV27 and TRBJ2-6, reads EAQVTQNPRYLITVTGKKLTVTCSQNMNHEYMSWYRQDPGLGLRQIYYSMNVEVTDKGDVPEGYKVSRKEKRNFPLILESPSPNQTSLYFCASSSEHSSGANVLTFGAGSRLTVL.

This clonotype was counted between two and nine times. The V and J genes are TRBV20-1 and TRBJ2-3, with 8 bases that match TRBD2. CDR3 length: 16 amino acids. The V segment lost 1 base and the J segment 7 bases; nucleotides outside the gene matches: 13. Germline assignment: CDR1 DFQATT and CDR2 SNEGSKA (reference sequence). The CDR3 sequence: CSARGSLSGELNTQYF. The CDR3 DNA is TGCAGTGCTAGAGGGTCGCTTAGCGGGGAACTCAATACGCAGTATTTT.

V gene TRBV21-1 combines with J gene TRBJ1-1; TRBD1 is the table's D call and was not checked against the DNA. TRBV21-1 is labeled a pseudogene. The CDR3 extends over 14 amino acids. In nucleotides, the CDR3 is TGTGCCAGCAGCAAAGCCCGGACAGTTAACGAAGCTTTCTTT. It translates to CASSKARTVNEAFF.

The chain employs TRBV29-1 and TRBJ1-1, with D possibly TRBD1 on 6 matching bases. With 5 bases removed from V and 4 bases from J, the gap between germline ends came to 26 bases. CDR1 is SQVTM, CDR2 ANQGSEA, per germline. The CDR3 is 17 amino acids. The CDR3 reads CSVTPGGRTLESTEAFF. The CDR3 nucleotides read TGCAGCGTTACTCCGGGGGGGCGCACTCTCGAGAGCACTGAAGCTTTCTTT.

This clonotype was observed a few times. V gene TRBV11-2 combines with J gene TRBJ1-1; D unresolved. The CDR3 runs 12 residues. Germline V gene lookup returns CDR1 SGHAT and CDR2 FQNNGV. V was cut by 2 bases and J by 8 bases, with 9 bases left in between. The CDR3, as DNA: TGTGCCAGCAGCTTAAACGGCAGGGAAGCTTTCTTT. It translates to CASSLNGREAFF.

This sequence joins TRBV6-1 and TRBJ1-5, with 10 positions matching TRBD1. Trimming cost V 6 bases and J 0 bases; bases outside gene matches: 5. The CDR3 totals 16 residues. Germline CDR1 and CDR2: MNHNS and SASEGT. CDR3 DNA sequence: TGTGCCAGCAGGGACAGGGGGAACTATAGCAATCAGCCCCAGCATTTT. Translating it yields CASRDRGNYSNQPQHF.

The chain joins TRBV2 to TRBJ2-3; D gene ambiguous. V lost 2 bases and J 6 bases, leaving 9 bases between the germline ends. Germline CDR1 is SNHLY and CDR2 is FYNNEI. The CDR3 extends over 13 amino acids. CDR3 protein: CASSENPTDTQYF. Written as DNA, the CDR3 is TGTGCCAGCAGTGAAAACCCGACCGATACGCAGTATTTT.

J is TRBJ2-3 and V is TRBV6-1; TRBD1 is a possible D gene (6 bases). The CDR3 runs 14 residues. V was cut by 8 bases and J by 5 bases, with 17 bases left in between. Germline-derived CDR1 and CDR2 are MNHNS and SASEGT. The CDR3 spells CASSGAVPQDTQYF. The CDR3 DNA sequence: TGTGCCAGCTCAGGGGCCGTGCCCCAAGATACGCAGTATTTT.

Concerning this clonotype itself: At one boundary the junction diverges from the germline segment, which might be a read error. The chain recombines TRBV20-1 with TRBJ2-7, with TRBD2 as a possible D gene (5 bases). The CDR3 extends over 17 amino acids. CDR1 is DFQATT and CDR2 is SNEGSKA in the germline V gene (reference sequence). DNA for the CDR3: TGCGGTGCTAGCCCTTCCCCCCGGACTGCTTTATCCCACGAGCAGTACTTC. It encodes CGASPSPRTALSHEQYF.

The V and J genes are TRBV9 and TRBJ1-2; D gene uncertain. Germline CDR1 is SGDLS and CDR2 is YYNGEE. V lost 4 bases to trimming and J lost 6 bases, with 10 bases between them. The CDR3 has 12 residues. The CDR3 DNA is TGTGCCAGCAGCACCTCGAGGGATGGCTACACCTTC. Protein: CASSTSRDGYTF.

This clonotype was detected only a few times. This chain uses TRBV2 with TRBJ2-1; TRBD1 might be the D (6 bases). Germline V lookup: CDR1 SNHLY, CDR2 FYNNEI. Trimming removed 3 bases from V and 6 bases from J, with 6 bases in between. CDR3 length equals 12 residues. CDR3 nucleotides: TGTGCCAGCAGTGAGGACAGCAATGAGCAGTTCTTC. This encodes CASSEDSNEQFF.

In this sample, this clonotype turned up once. The chain recombines TRBV20-1 with TRBJ1-1; D is unresolved. Germline V gene data show CDR1 as DFQATT and CDR2 as SNEGSKA (reference sequence). This CDR3 comprises 14 residues. Trimming cost V 6 bases and J 0 bases, with 14 bases left between them. CDR3 nucleotide sequence: TGCAGTGCCTTAAGACGGCATATGAACACTGAAGCTTTCTTT. Amino acid sequence: CSALRRHMNTEAFF.